This T cell receptor beta chain was identified during a study of yellow fever vaccine responses in identical twins. TCRdb used MiXCR to reprocess the RT-PCR reads, holding one entry per CDR3 protein. The sample has a few thousand distinct CDR3 sequences, around 73% seen once; the top ten hold about 7.5%. The germline V and J ends were trimmed by 1 base and 3 bases, with 10 bases remaining between them. The CDR3 runs 14 residues. Germline V gene sequence: CDR1 SGHNT, CDR2 YENEEA. This clonotype has more than one count but fewer than ten. This TCR was recovered from a woman under 30 who received the yellow fever vaccine. This sample comprised T cells from blood (PBMCs), unsorted or a sorted subset (not recorded which), obtained before or after yellow fever vaccination (not recorded which). The rearrangement joins TRBV11-3 to TRBJ2-7; maybe TRBD1 (5 bases). The CDR3 is CASSLVLGDYEQYF. The CDR3 DNA reads as TGTGCCAGCAGCTTAGTTCTAGGGGACTACGAGCAGTACTTC.